This is a list of T cell receptor beta chains from one sample in a study of CD8 T cells in Susac syndrome. TCRdb ran MiXCR on the immunoSEQ multiplex PCR reads and lists one entry per CDR3 protein. Of 200,000 to 250,000 distinct CDR3 sequences listed, about 95% are singletons. Sequencing input: CD4+ T cells from PBMCs. The receptors derive from a human donor with multiple sclerosis. CDR3s include the opening cysteine and the closing phenylalanine or tryptophan. Fields, in order: D gene, J gene, clone size, V gene, CDR3 DNA, CDR3 protein. The D gene is left open where the match is weak. Size is stated for part of the rows, as once, few or many counts, or as a class when the clone is expanded.

D: NA
J: TRBJ2-7
size: NA
V: TRBV7-2
DNA: TGTGCCAGCAGCCCCCGGGACCTCAGCGAGCAGTACTTC
CDR3: CASSPRDLSEQYF

D: TRBD1
J: TRBJ1-2
size: NA
V: TRBV18
DNA: TGTGCCAGCTCACAGGACAGGGATGGCTACACCTTC
CDR3: CASSQDRDGYTF

D: NA
J: TRBJ1-2
size: NA
V: TRBV6-5
DNA: TGTGCCAGCAGTAAACCTTCGCGGGCGGGGTATGGCTACACCTTC
CDR3: CASSKPSRAGYGYTF

D: NA
J: TRBJ2-5
size: NA
V: TRBV3-1
DNA: TGTGCCAGCAGCCAAGACGGGAGGACCCAGTACTTC
CDR3: CASSQDGRTQYF

D: TRBD1
J: TRBJ1-2
size: NA
V: TRBV3-1
DNA: TGTGCCAGCAGCCAAGGACAGGGGGCTTGGGGCTACACCTTC
CDR3: CASSQGQGAWGYTF

D: TRBD1
J: TRBJ1-2
size: NA
V: TRBV4-1
DNA: TGCGCCAGCAGCCAATCGGGGACAGGGAGCATCTCTAGTGGCTACACCTTC
CDR3: CASSQSGTGSISSGYTF

D: NA
J: TRBJ1-6
size: NA
V: TRBV3-1
DNA: TGTGCCACGCAAGGGGGATTCTATAATTCACCCCTCCACTTT
CDR3: CATQGGFYNSPLHF

D: TRBD1
J: TRBJ2-7
size: NA
V: TRBV3-1
DNA: TGTGCCAGCAGCAGCCTGGGACAGATACTCTACGAGCAGTACTTC
CDR3: CASSSLGQILYEQYF

D: NA
J: TRBJ2-3
size: NA
V: TRBV7-9
DNA: TGTGCCAGCAGCTTAGCGGGAGAAAGGTATACGCAGTATTTT
CDR3: CASSLAGERYTQYF

D: NA
J: TRBJ2-5
size: once
V: TRBV20-1
DNA: TGCAGTGCTACGGGATGGGGGACCCAGTACTTC
CDR3: CSATGWGTQYF

D: NA
J: TRBJ1-1
size: NA
V: TRBV29-1
DNA: TGCAGCGCAGCCGGGACACCGAACACTGAAGCTTTCTTT
CDR3: CSAAGTPNTEAFF

D: NA
J: TRBJ2-3
size: NA
V: TRBV12-3/TRBV12-4
DNA: TGTGCCAGCAGTGGCGCTCTAACCATGGCACAGCCAGATACGCAGTATTTT
CDR3: CASSGALTMAQPDTQYF

D: NA
J: TRBJ2-3
size: NA
V: TRBV2
DNA: TGTGCCAGCAGTGTGGGGGTCCCAGATACGCAGTATTTT
CDR3: CASSVGVPDTQYF

D: TRBD1
J: TRBJ2-7
size: few
V: TRBV29-1
DNA: TGCAGCGTTGAAGTAGGACAGGGTATACACGAGCAGTACTTC
CDR3: CSVEVGQGIHEQYF

D: TRBD1
J: TRBJ2-7
size: NA
V: TRBV29-1
DNA: TGCAGCGCCCGGGACAGGTTGAGGGAGCAGTACTTC
CDR3: CSARDRLREQYF

D: NA
J: TRBJ1-2
size: NA
V: TRBV15
DNA: TGTGCCACCGGTGTTCGGAATTATGGCTACACCTTC
CDR3: CATGVRNYGYTF

D: NA
J: TRBJ1-4
size: NA
V: TRBV15
DNA: TGTGCCACCAGCAGAGATAAAGTAACTAATGAAAAACTGTTTTTT
CDR3: CATSRDKVTNEKLFF

D: TRBD1
J: TRBJ1-1
size: NA
V: TRBV30
DNA: TGTGCCTGGGGGGGGGACAGGGCTACTGAAGCTTTCTTT
CDR3: CAWGGDRATEAFF

D: TRBD1
J: TRBJ1-4
size: once
V: TRBV15
DNA: TGTGCCACCAGCAGACCCGGACAGGTCAATAATGAAAAACTGTTTTTT
CDR3: CATSRPGQVNNEKLFF

D: TRBD2
J: TRBJ2-7
size: NA
V: TRBV29-1
DNA: TGCAGCGTTGAATTACCGGGACTAGCGGGAGGGGCCTGGGACGAGCAGTACTTC
CDR3: CSVELPGLAGGAWDEQYF

D: NA
J: TRBJ1-2
size: NA
V: TRBV29-1
DNA: TGCAGCGTCGCCGGTCTCCCCCCCCTTTCTAACTATGGCTACACCTTC
CDR3: CSVAGLPPLSNYGYTF

D: TRBD1
J: TRBJ1-2
size: NA
V: TRBV4-2
DNA: TGTGCCAGCAGCCAAGCATCCGGCCGGGACAGGGACTATGGCTACACCTTC
CDR3: CASSQASGRDRDYGYTF

D: TRBD1
J: TRBJ1-4
size: once
V: TRBV7-9
DNA: TGTGCCAGCAGCTTAACAGGGGCTAGCGAAAAACTGTTTTTT
CDR3: CASSLTGASEKLFF

D: TRBD1
J: TRBJ1-1
size: NA
V: TRBV5-4
DNA: TGTGCCAGCAGCTTCCGGGACAGGGTGACTGAAGCTTTCTTT
CDR3: CASSFRDRVTEAFF

D: NA
J: TRBJ1-2
size: NA
V: TRBV20-1
DNA: TGCAGTGCTAGAGCCTGGGCAGTCCCGTATGGCTACACCTTC
CDR3: CSARAWAVPYGYTF

D: NA
J: TRBJ2-1
size: NA
V: TRBV9
DNA: TGTGCCAGCAGCGTAGGGGCAGGGACGGTCAATGAGCAGTTCTTC
CDR3: CASSVGAGTVNEQFF

D: NA
J: TRBJ2-1
size: NA
V: TRBV7-2
DNA: TGTGCCAGCAGCTTTGGTGCCCAGGGGAGAGAGCAGTTCTTC
CDR3: CASSFGAQGREQFF

D: NA
J: TRBJ1-5
size: NA
V: TRBV30
DNA: TGTGCCTGGAGCAAATCAAATCAGCCCCAGCATTTT
CDR3: CAWSKSNQPQHF

D: TRBD2
J: TRBJ2-3
size: NA
V: TRBV6-5
DNA: TGTGCCAGCAGTTACTCGGTGGGACTAGCGGGGGAGCGGTATTTT
CDR3: CASSYSVGLAGERYF

D: NA
J: TRBJ2-1
size: NA
V: TRBV29-1
DNA: TGCAGCGTTGAAAAGGGCTTCTCGGGCAATGAGCAGTTCTTC
CDR3: CSVEKGFSGNEQFF

D: NA
J: TRBJ2-3
size: NA
V: TRBV2
DNA: TGTGCCAGCAAACCCATGGGGGCGGTGACTAGCACAGATACGCAGTATTTT
CDR3: CASKPMGAVTSTDTQYF

D: NA
J: TRBJ1-5
size: NA
V: TRBV3-1
DNA: TGTGCCAGCAGCCAAGATTACAGGGTAGGTCAGCCCCAGCATTTT
CDR3: CASSQDYRVGQPQHF

D: NA
J: TRBJ2-5
size: NA
V: TRBV15
DNA: TGTGCCACCAGCAGAGATCCGGAGACCCAGTACTTC
CDR3: CATSRDPETQYF

D: NA
J: TRBJ2-3
size: NA
V: TRBV29-1
DNA: TGCAGCGTTGGAGGTCCAGATACGCAGTATTTT
CDR3: CSVGGPDTQYF

D: TRBD1
J: TRBJ1-5
size: NA
V: TRBV19
DNA: TGTGCCAGTAGTGCCAGATTCCGGGACAGGGGTCATAGCAATCAGCCCCAGCATTTT
CDR3: CASSARFRDRGHSNQPQHF

D: TRBD2
J: TRBJ2-7
size: NA
V: TRBV12-3/TRBV12-4
DNA: TGTGCCAGCAGTTTTGGGCTAGCGGGAGCCGAGCAGTACTTC
CDR3: CASSFGLAGAEQYF

D: NA
J: TRBJ1-2
size: NA
V: TRBV5-1
DNA: TGCGCCAGCAGCTTGGTGGGACTGGACCGCTACACCTTC
CDR3: CASSLVGLDRYTF

D: TRBD2
J: TRBJ2-3
size: NA
V: TRBV7-3
DNA: TGTGCCAGCAGCGCTACTAGCGGGAGGGCCGGGGATACGCAGTATTTT
CDR3: CASSATSGRAGDTQYF

D: NA
J: TRBJ2-1
size: NA
V: TRBV9
DNA: TGTGCCAGCAGTCCGGGACTCCGGATTCCCAATGAGCAGTTCTTC
CDR3: CASSPGLRIPNEQFF

D: NA
J: TRBJ2-5
size: NA
V: TRBV27
DNA: TGTGCCAGCAGAACAGGGAATAGAGAGACCCAGTACTTC
CDR3: CASRTGNRETQYF

D: NA
J: TRBJ1-2
size: NA
V: TRBV10-3
DNA: TGTGCCATCAGTGGAGTCAGCTATGGCTACACCTTC
CDR3: CAISGVSYGYTF

D: TRBD1
J: TRBJ2-2
size: NA
V: TRBV5-6
DNA: TGTGCCAGCAGCCCGGGGACAGGGGGCTACGGAACCGGGGAGCTGTTTTTT
CDR3: CASSPGTGGYGTGELFF

D: NA
J: TRBJ1-5
size: NA
V: TRBV7-8
DNA: TGTGCCAGCAGCCAGGACAGCGTTCAGCCCCAGCATTTT
CDR3: CASSQDSVQPQHF

D: NA
J: TRBJ2-3
size: NA
V: TRBV5-1
DNA: TGCGCCAGCAGTAGAGAGACCACAGTACCAGATACGCAGTATTTT
CDR3: CASSRETTVPDTQYF

D: TRBD2
J: TRBJ2-5
size: NA
V: TRBV20-1
DNA: TGCAGTTTTAGCGGGAGGGGGTCGGGTGAGACCCAGTACTTC
CDR3: CSFSGRGSGETQYF

D: TRBD2
J: TRBJ2-3
size: NA
V: TRBV7-2
DNA: TGTGCCAGCAGCGGGACTAGCGGGGGCTTCACAGATACGCAGTATTTT
CDR3: CASSGTSGGFTDTQYF

D: NA
J: TRBJ2-3
size: NA
V: TRBV9
DNA: TGTGCCAGCAGCGTAGGGGTGGGCGCAGATACGCAGTATTTT
CDR3: CASSVGVGADTQYF

D: NA
J: TRBJ1-1
size: NA
V: TRBV5-1
DNA: TGCGCCAGCAGCTTGGGGCGATCGTTTGTTCAAGCTTTCTTT
CDR3: CASSLGRSFVQAFF

D: TRBD1
J: TRBJ1-2
size: NA
V: TRBV18
DNA: TGTGCCAGCTCACGACCGACAGGGTTTGGCTACACCTTC
CDR3: CASSRPTGFGYTF

D: NA
J: TRBJ2-7
size: NA
V: TRBV29-1
DNA: TGCAGCGTTGTGGGCAGGAGCTCCTACGAGCAGTACTTC
CDR3: CSVVGRSSYEQYF

D: NA
J: TRBJ2-7
size: NA
V: TRBV10-3
DNA: TGTGCCATCAGTGAAGTGGGGTTCGAGCAGTACTTC
CDR3: CAISEVGFEQYF

D: NA
J: TRBJ1-2
size: NA
V: TRBV29-1
DNA: TGCAGCGCAGGGAACGGGGGACCTTCCTATGGCTACACCTTC
CDR3: CSAGNGGPSYGYTF